These 5 T cell receptor beta chains came from one sample sequenced in a study of read filtering for tumor transcriptome and immune sequencing. From 300 to 400 ng of RNA, a library with molecular barcoded alpha/delta and beta/gamma adaptors was made. TCRdb reprocessed the reads with MiXCR, giving one entry per CDR3 protein. The sample lists some 140,000 distinct CDR3 sequences; less than 15% were seen once. Input material: a population of CD138-negative cells sorted from bone marrow. The origin of the receptors is a donor aged 40 or over with multiple myeloma.

This clonotype was recorded many times. The chain couples TRBV5-1 to TRBJ1-5; D remains unclear. Germline CDR1 SGHRS, CDR2 YFSETQ. This CDR3 region has 13 residues. Between the trimmed V and J ends, which lost 5 bases and 3 bases, there was a span of 9 bases. The CDR3 bases are TGCGCCAGCAGGTCCGGGGACAATCAGCCCCAGCATTTT. Protein: CASRSGDNQPQHF.

This clonotype has a handful of counts. A much larger clonotype is one base distant, so this may be a read error. The chain joins TRBV19 to TRBJ2-6; D possibly corresponds to TRBD1 (5 bases). This CDR3 is 14 amino acids long. The germline V gene encodes CDR1 LNHDA and CDR2 SQIVND (reference sequence). Here the CDR3 reads CASTGYSGADVLTF. For the CDR3, the DNA is TGTGCCAGTACAGGATACTCTGGGGCCGACGTCCTGACTTTC.

To note about this clonotype: A much larger clonotype is one base distant, so this may be a read error. V usage is TRBV14 and J usage is TRBJ2-2; D ambiguous. Germline V CDR1 and CDR2: SGHDN, FVKESK. This CDR3 is built from 14 residues. CDR3 sequence (DNA): TGTGCCAGCGGCCAAGATCTCGGCACCGGGGAGCTGTTTTTT. Its protein product is CASGQDLGTGELFF.

This clonotype was counted many times. J is TRBJ2-3 and V is TRBV5-1, with 9 bases aligning to TRBD2. V gave up 1 base and J gave up 3 bases; unmatched junction bases: 0. This CDR3 comprises 14 residues. Germline V gives CDR1 SGHRS, CDR2 YFSETQ. CDR3 in DNA: TGCGCCAGCAGCTTGACTAGCGGGACAGATACGCAGTATTTT. Residues: CASSLTSGTDTQYF.

This clonotype was counted many times. DNA for the CDR3: TGCAGCGTCGGGAGCGGGAGGCCCCAAGAGACCCAGTACTTC. Residues: CSVGSGRPQETQYF. J is TRBJ2-5 and V is TRBV29-1, with 9 bases identical to TRBD2. The CDR3 extends over 14 amino acids. The germline CDR1 and CDR2 sequences are SQVTM and ANQGSEA. J lost 1 base, V lost 6 bases, and 6 bases had no gene match.